What follows are 20 T cell receptor beta chains derived from one specimen sequenced in a study of T cell repertoires in cytomegalovirus infection. TCRdb processed the reads anew with MiXCR; each CDR3 protein has one entry. The profile shows about 900,000 distinct CDR3 sequences, approximately 32% of them singletons. Their antigens are not known. The sample here was cultured CD8+ T cells from PBMCs, taken from culture after CMV antigen stimulation. The receptors stem from a human donor in good health (CMV status not recorded). Some clones in this sample may be carry-over from other donors' samples.

This clonotype was seen repeatedly, ten times or more. The junction departs from the called germline gene at one end, perhaps through a read error. This sequence joins TRBV15 and TRBJ1-4, with 7 bases that match TRBD1. CDR1 and CDR2 (germline): LNHNV, YYDKDF (reference sequence). CDR3 size: 17 residues. CDR3 nucleotides: TGTGCCACCAGCGGAGACACGTTTGGGGACAGTCGGGAAAAACTGTTTTTT. Encoded protein: CATSGDTFGDSREKLFF.

The genes are TRBV7-4 and TRBJ2-2, with 7 bases fitting TRBD2. The CDR3 runs 13 residues. V was clipped by 8 bases and J by 5 bases; unmatched bases: 5. Germline CDR1 reads SGHVT; CDR2 reads SQSDAQ. The CDR3 sequence: CASCLGGTGELFF. The DNA of the CDR3 is TGTGCCAGCTGCCTGGGGGGGACCGGGGAGCTGTTTTTT. Using reference TRBV7-4 and TRBJ2-2 for the parts outside the CDR3, the full variable domain is GAGVSQSPRYKVAKRGRDVALRCDSISGHVTLYWYRQTLGQGSEVLTYSQSDAQRDKSGRPSGRFSAERPERSVSTLKIQRTEQGDSAVYLCASCLGGTGELFFGEGSRLTVL.

The gene calls are TRBV19 and TRBJ2-1; 10 bases map to TRBD2. CDR3 size: 16 residues. The V and J ends lost 3 bases and 0 bases, in that order; junction bases with no gene match: 2. Looked up from germline, CDR1 is LNHDA and CDR2 is SQIVND (reference sequence). The CDR3 here is CASSMASGGSYNEQFF. The CDR3 bases are TGTGCCAGTAGTATGGCTAGCGGGGGCTCCTACAATGAGCAGTTCTTC.

V and J are TRBV6-5 and TRBJ2-7, with 9 bases fitting TRBD1. Germline CDR1 and CDR2: MNHEY and SVGAGI. V gave up 0 bases and J gave up 5 bases; unmatched junction bases: 8. CDR3 size: 16 residues. The CDR3 sequence: CASSYSPGQGGHEQYF. The CDR3 DNA reads as TGTGCCAGCAGTTACTCTCCGGGACAGGGAGGACACGAGCAGTACTTC.

The chain is built from TRBV5-4 and TRBJ2-1; 9 bases match TRBD2. CDR3 length: 17 amino acids. Looked up from germline, CDR1 is SGHNT and CDR2 is YYREEE (reference sequence). After removal of 0 bases from V and 5 bases from J, the junction contained 9 bases not matched to a gene. CDR3: CASSLGRGGGKDNEQFF. Here the CDR3 DNA reads TGTGCCAGCAGCTTGGGGCGCGGGGGGGGTAAAGACAATGAGCAGTTCTTC.

The chain recombines TRBV7-3 with TRBJ1-5, with 8 nucleotides matching TRBD1. The CDR3 totals 13 residues. The V segment lost 5 bases and the J segment 7 bases; nucleotides outside the gene matches: 4. CDR1 and CDR2 (germline): SGHTA, FQGTGA. The CDR3 bases are TGTGCCAGCAGCCTGGGACAGGACCAGCCCCAGCATTTT. This translates into CASSLGQDQPQHF.

This clonotype turned up a few times. The V and J genes are TRBV12-3 or TRBV12-4 and TRBJ1-3; a weak D match, TRBD1 (5 bases). The CDR3 covers 16 residues. V lost 8 bases to trimming and J lost 0 bases, with 17 bases between them. The CDR3 nucleotides are TGTGCCAGCGGGTCTAAATGGACAAACTCTGGAAACACCATATATTTT. Its protein product is CASGSKWTNSGNTIYF.

The chain couples TRBV13 to TRBJ1-3; 7 bases align to TRBD1. The trim removed 5 bases at V and 3 bases at J, leaving 7 bases unmatched. Looked up from germline, CDR1 is PRHDT and CDR2 is FYEKMQ (reference sequence). The length of the CDR3 is 15 residues. DNA for the CDR3: TGTGCCAGCAGCCCAGGGGGGGCGGGTGGAAACACCATATATTTT. Amino acid sequence: CASSPGGAGGNTIYF.

This clonotype was observed a few times. Relative to the germline gene, one junction end is altered; a read error may explain this. This chain links TRBV7-7 with TRBJ2-5, with a possible D match to TRBD2 (5 bases). The CDR3 totals 14 residues. Germline lookup yields CDR1 SSHAT and CDR2 FNYEAQ (reference sequence). CDR3 DNA sequence: TGTGCTAGCAGCGGCCGGATCACGGGGGAGACCCAGTACTTC. It translates to CASSGRITGETQYF. Drawing the rest from reference TRBV7-7 and TRBJ2-5, the complete variable domain is GAGVSQSPRYKVTKRGQDVTLRCDPISSHATLYWYQQALGQGPEFLTYFNYEAQPDKSGLPSDRFSAERPEGSISTLTIQRTEQRDSAMYRCASSGRITGETQYFGPGTRLLVL.

In its sample, this clonotype was seen a few times. CDR3 in amino acids: CATSGLAGGPGYNEQFF. CDR3 coding DNA: TGTGCCACCAGCGGACTAGCGGGGGGGCCGGGGTACAATGAGCAGTTCTTC. The rearrangement joins TRBV15 to TRBJ2-1; 15 bases match TRBD2. The CDR3 is made up of 17 amino acids. V lost 5 bases, J lost 4 bases, and 6 bases stayed unmatched. CDR1 and CDR2 (germline): LNHNV, YYDKDF (reference sequence). Based on the CDR3 plus reference TRBV15 and TRBJ2-1, the full variable domain is DAMVIQNPRYQVTQFGKPVTLSCSQTLNHNVMYWYQQKSSQAPKLLFHYYDKDFNNEADTPDNFQSRRPNTSFCFLDIRSPGLGDTAMYLCATSGLAGGPGYNEQFFGPGTRLTVL.

This chain uses TRBV11-3 with TRBJ2-7; 7 nucleotides align to TRBD1. Looked up from germline, CDR1 is SGHNT and CDR2 is YENEEA. After removal of 4 bases from V and 5 bases from J, the junction contained 5 bases not matched to a gene. This CDR3 is built from 13 residues. The DNA of the CDR3 is TGTGCCAGCAGCTCTTACAGGGGCGACGAGCAGTACTTC. Translated: CASSSYRGDEQYF. The full variable domain, rest sourced from reference TRBV11-3 and TRBJ2-7, is EAGVVQSPRYKIIEKKQPVAFWCNPISGHNTLYWYLQNLGQGPELLIRYENEEAVDDSQLPKDRFSAERLKGVDSTLKIQPAELGDSAVYLCASSSYRGDEQYFGPGTRLTVT.

The rearrangement links TRBV6-5 to TRBJ2-5; possibly TRBD2 for D (5 bases). CDR3 size: 15 residues. CDR1 is MNHEY and CDR2 is SVGAGI in the germline V gene. V gave up 6 bases and J gave up 5 bases, with 19 bases separating them. CDR3 sequence reads: CASRGAREERETQYF. CDR3 nucleotides: TGTGCCAGCAGGGGCGCGAGGGAAGAAAGGGAGACCCAGTACTTC.

The V and J genes are TRBV6-2 or TRBV6-3 and TRBJ2-7; 10 nucleotides align to TRBD1. The V and J ends lost 2 bases and 2 bases, in that order; junction bases with no gene match: 3. From germline, CDR1 is MNHEY and CDR2 SVGEGT. The CDR3 spans 15 residues. The CDR3 DNA reads as TGTGCCAGCAGTTACGGGGACAGGGGTCCCTACGAGCAGTACGTC. It is translated as CASSYGDRGPYEQYV.

Concerning this clonotype itself: A junction end diverges from the germline sequence, so it may reflect a read error. The chain is built from TRBV6-1 and TRBJ1-5; 7 positions agree with TRBD1. The length of the CDR3 is 18 residues. Germline loops: CDR1 MNHNS, CDR2 SASEGT. The CDR3 loop is CASSERDRYYVSNHPQHF. The CDR3 coding sequence is TGTGCCAGCAGTGAAAGGGACAGATACTATGTCAGCAATCATCCCCAGCATTTT.

Comment on this clonotype: A clone one base away is much larger, so this may be a read error. The chain links TRBV19 to TRBJ2-2, with TRBD2 matching over 8 bases. This CDR3 has 16 amino acids. Germline loops: CDR1 LNHDA, CDR2 SQIVND (reference sequence). CDR3 nucleotides: TGTGTCAGTAGTCCGGGGGGGGGGATGAACACCGGGGAGCTGTTTTTT. This gives the protein CVSSPGGGMNTGELFF. The full variable domain, in which reference TRBV19 and TRBJ2-2 provide the parts outside the CDR3, is DGGITQSPKYLFRKEGQNVTLSCEQNLNHDAMYWYRQDPGQGLRLIYYSQIVNDFQKGDIAEGYSVSREKKESFPLTVTSAQKNPTAFYLCVSSPGGGMNTGELFFGEGSRLTVL.

The gene calls are TRBV6-5 and TRBJ1-2; no definite D call. Trimming took 0 bases from V and 8 from J, leaving 19 bases between them. The germline gives CDR1 MNHEY, CDR2 SVGAGI. CDR3 length: 16 amino acids. The CDR3 reads CASSYSRSVNTFGYTF. CDR3 DNA: TGTGCCAGCAGTTACTCGAGGTCCGTAAATACCTTCGGCTACACCTTC.

As to this clonotype: A read error may be the cause here, since a much bigger clone is one base away. The V gene is TRBV28, the J gene TRBJ1-1; D is uncertain. The CDR3 spans 14 residues. Germline assignment: CDR1 MDHEN and CDR2 SYDVKM. The chain's CDR3 is CANSPLRQNTEAFF. The DNA of the CDR3 is TGTGCCAACAGTCCCCTTCGACAGAACACTGAAGCTTTCTTT. Full variable domain (rest looked up from reference TRBV28 and TRBJ1-1): DVKVTQSSRYLVKRTGEKVFLECVQDMDHENMFWYRQDPGLGLRLIYFSYDVKMKEKGDIPEGYSVSREKKERFSLILESASTNQTSMYLCANSPLRQNTEAFFGQGTRLTVV.

Only a few counts were recorded for this clonotype. The chain employs TRBV27 and TRBJ2-2; no clear D. V gave up 5 bases and J gave up 6 bases, with 10 bases separating them. This CDR3 contains 13 residues. The germline V gene encodes CDR1 MNHEY and CDR2 SMNVEV (reference sequence). The CDR3 loop is CASSPPRAGELFF. CDR3 DNA sequence: TGTGCCAGCAGTCCCCCTCGGGCCGGGGAGCTGTTTTTT.

The chain joins TRBV19 to TRBJ1-1; D uncertain. The CDR3 has 13 residues. Per germline, CDR1 LNHDA and CDR2 SQIVND (reference sequence). V shed 0 bases and J shed 4 bases, with 6 bases lying between them. The CDR3 spells CASSIEGVTEAFF. CDR3 bases: TGTGCCAGTAGTATAGAGGGCGTCACTGAAGCTTTCTTT.

This clonotype was seen a handful of times. The J gene is TRBJ1-1, the V gene TRBV6-6; no firm D call. Germline V CDR1 and CDR2: MNHNY, SVGAGI (reference sequence). Deletions cut 6 bases from V and 1 base from J, with 9 bases between. The CDR3 length is 13 residues. The CDR3 nucleotides read TGTGCCAGCAGGACCGGGTCGAACACTGAAGCTTTCTTT. This codes for CASRTGSNTEAFF.